Following are 8 T cell receptor beta chains from one sample sequenced in a study of tumor-infiltrating lymphocytes in primary liver carcinoma. Co-extracting RNA and DNA was done with about 20-33 mg of unsorted bulk tissue as input. Constant-region priming of 500 to 550 ng total RNA yielded TCR beta cDNA. Sequencing libraries for TCR beta derived from three nested multiplex PCR rounds that used slightly modified ARM-PCR. Use of TRBV1-TRBV30 forward primers with a C-beta reverse primer characterized the first two PCR rounds, which lasted about 11 cycles each. TCRdb processed the multiplex PCR reads anew with MiXCR; each CDR3 protein has one entry. The sample holds more than 70,000 distinct CDR3 sequences; roughly 71% are singletons and the top ten take about 25%. Specimen: tumor-adjacent normal liver tissue. The receptors stem from a man aged 35 to 55 with primary liver carcinoma and hepatitis B virus infection.

With regard to this clonotype: Germline is not matched at one junction end, which may reflect a read error. CDR3 loop: CASSYLDPYEHYF. CDR3 nucleotide sequence: TGTGCCAGCAGTTACTTGGACCCCTACGAGCACTACTTC. The rearrangement joins TRBV6-2 or TRBV6-3 to TRBJ2-7; D is unresolved. The CDR3 is 13 residues long. Germline CDR1 MNHEY, CDR2 SVGEGT.

The DNA for the CDR3 is TGCGCCATGGGACAGGTCGACAAGCAGTACTTC. Amino acids: CAMGQVDKQYF. This chain connects TRBV10-2 to TRBJ2-7; TRBD1 matches at 8 bases. Germline assignment: CDR1 WSHSY and CDR2 SAAADI. V lost 10 bases and J lost 8; bases outside the gene matches: 7. This CDR3 comprises 11 residues.

The V call is TRBV13, the J call TRBJ2-7; 7 bases match TRBD1. This CDR3 has 16 residues. V lost 4 bases and J lost 0; bases outside the gene matches: 9. Germline V lookup: CDR1 PRHDT, CDR2 FYEKMQ (reference sequence). The CDR3 protein is CASSSISRGFSYEQYF. The CDR3 region has the DNA TGTGCCAGCAGCTCGATCAGCAGGGGGTTCTCCTACGAGCAGTACTTC.

A remark on this clonotype: This may stem from a read error, because a much larger clone lies one nucleotide away. DNA for the CDR3: TGCAGAGTTTCCGGGACGGCCCAAAGAAATACGCAGTATTTT. It encodes CRVSGTAQRNTQYF. The chain carries TRBV29-1 and TRBJ2-3; D possibly matches TRBD1 or TRBD2 (5 bases each). The germline CDR1 and CDR2 sequences are SQVTM and ANQGSEA. The CDR3 is 14 residues long.

This clonotype was counted ten times or more. The CDR3 DNA is TGCAGCGTTGAAGGGGCCAGGGGGAAACACGAGCAGTACTTC. Translation: CSVEGARGKHEQYF. The chain has TRBV29-1 and TRBJ2-7; TRBD1 agrees at 7 bases. J was trimmed by 5 bases and V by 1 base; bases with no gene match: 8. CDR3 size: 14 residues. From germline, CDR1 is SQVTM and CDR2 ANQGSEA.

For this clonotype: A much larger clone differs from this one at a single base, so this may be a read error. The chain is built from TRBV30 and TRBJ2-1, with 10 bases aligning to TRBD1. CDR3 length: 15 amino acids. V shed 8 bases, J shed 3 bases, and the junction held 10 bases outside the gene matches. The germline CDR1 and CDR2 sequences are GTSNPN and SVGIG (reference sequence). The CDR3 spells CARTPGTGDYNEQFF. CDR3 in DNA: TGTGCCCGGACCCCAGGGACAGGGGACTACAATGAGCAGTTCTTC.

Turning to this clonotype: A much larger clone differs by one base, so this may be a read error. No conserved phenylalanine or tryptophan is present at the end of the CDR3, so a read error is the likely explanation. This rearrangement joins TRBV6-1 to TRBJ1-5; D is unclear. Germline loops: CDR1 MNHNS, CDR2 SASEGT. Trimming took 0 bases from V and 2 from J, leaving 8 bases between them. CDR3 length: 15 residues. The CDR3 here is CASSEAWQRNQPQHS. The CDR3 DNA reads TGTGCCAGCAGTGAAGCATGGCAGCGCAATCAGCCCCAGCATTCT.

V gene TRBV28 combines with J gene TRBJ1-3; possibly TRBD1 for D (5 bases). CDR1 and CDR2 (germline): MDHEN, SYDVKM. V dropped 5 bases and J dropped 11 bases, with 16 bases sitting between them. The CDR3 sequence is 13 residues long. The CDR3 loop is CASSLSGKDAIYF. DNA for the CDR3: TGTGCCAGCAGTCTTTCAGGGAAAGACGCCATATATTTT.